Each of the 32 T cell receptor beta chains below was sequenced from the same sample in a study of a mutant IDH1 vaccine in newly diagnosed glioma. TCRdb's table, derived via immunoSEQ multiplex PCR, lists solely in-frame clones and lacks some. The sample includes over 80,000 clones, 81% of them seen just once. The time point: week 47, end of study. Doses comprised 300 ug of mutant IDH1 20-mer peptide each, plus topical imiquimod. No antigen is known for these receptors. The sequenced sample was PBMCs, obtained from a glioma patient whose treatment included an IDH1 peptide vaccine. The receptors originated from a man aged 35 to 55 with glioma.

The chain joins TRBV4-3 to TRBJ2-7, with D possibly being TRBD1 (5 bases). Germline lookup yields CDR1 LGHNA and CDR2 YSLEER. The CDR3 covers 14 residues. The V end lost 0 bases, the J end lost 3 bases, and 9 bases lay between the germline ends. As DNA, the CDR3 is TGCGCCAGCAGCCAAGATCGGCAGGGCTACGAGCAGTACTTC. Amino acid sequence: CASSQDRQGYEQYF.

The V and J genes are TRBV30 and TRBJ1-6; a possible D gene is TRBD1 (5 bases). Germline V CDR1 and CDR2: GTSNPN, SVGIG (reference sequence). V was trimmed by 0 bases and J by 10 bases, leaving 16 bases between them. This CDR3 is built from 15 residues. This CDR3 reads CAWSVLGVPGSPLHF. The DNA for the CDR3 is TGTGCCTGGAGTGTACTGGGGGTCCCGGGATCACCCCTCCACTTT.

The genes are TRBV7-9 and TRBJ1-4, with 10 positions matching TRBD1. J was trimmed by 7 bases and V by 8 bases; bases with no gene match: 7. The CDR3 totals 14 residues. Germline V gene data show CDR1 as SEHNR and CDR2 as FQNEAQ (reference sequence). The CDR3 region has the DNA TGTGCCAGCCGACCCAGGACAGGGGGTGAAAAACTGTTTTTT. This encodes CASRPRTGGEKLFF.

The genes are TRBV7-2 and TRBJ1-2; 7 nucleotides agree with TRBD1. The CDR3 is 13 residues long. Germline-derived CDR1 and CDR2 are SGHTA and FQGNSA. Losses at the gene ends were 3 bases for V and 8 bases for J; bases not matched to a gene: 6. CDR3 nucleotide sequence: TGTGCCAGCAGCTTCAAGGGGGCGAAGGGCTACACCTTC. Its protein is CASSFKGAKGYTF.

The chain joins TRBV6-1 to TRBJ2-7; D gene ambiguous. Germline CDR1 is MNHNS and CDR2 is SASEGT. The V end was cut by 8 bases, the J end by 2 bases, with 10 bases between. The CDR3 is 12 residues long. The CDR3 sequence: CASCQDPYEQYF. The CDR3 nucleotides read TGTGCCAGCTGCCAGGACCCCTACGAGCAGTACTTC.

This chain links TRBV12-5 with TRBJ1-1, with D perhaps matching TRBD1 (6 bases). With 2 bases removed from V and 2 bases from J, the gap between germline ends came to 12 bases. Germline-derived CDR1 and CDR2 are LGHNT and FRNRAP. The CDR3 totals 15 residues. CDR3 in amino acids: CASGLITGRNTEAFF. In nucleotides, the CDR3 is TGTGCTAGTGGTTTGATCACAGGGCGAAACACTGAAGCTTTCTTT.

Of note for this clone: This same CDR3 is encoded by further DNA sequences in the sample. The rearrangement joins TRBV18 to TRBJ2-7, with D unclear. This CDR3 spans 12 amino acids. V lost 4 bases, J lost 4 bases, and 8 bases lay in between. The germline V gene has CDR1 KGHSH and CDR2 LQKENI. The CDR3, as DNA: TGTGCCAGCTCACTCGAGAGGTACGAGCAGTACTTC. Its protein is CASSLERYEQYF.

This clone has a count of ten or more. The gene calls are TRBV6-4 and TRBJ2-1; the match to TRBD2 covers 11 bases. Germline CDR1 reads MRHNA; CDR2 reads SNTAGT. The ends lost 0 bases at V and 6 bases at J; junction bases unmatched: 1. CDR3 length: 15 amino acids. This CDR3 is CASSDSSGGANEQFF. The DNA for the CDR3 is TGTGCCAGCAGTGACTCTAGCGGGGGGGCCAATGAGCAGTTCTTC.

J is TRBJ2-5 and V is TRBV19, with 7 bases lining up with TRBD1. The V and J ends lost 4 bases and 5 bases, in that order; junction bases with no gene match: 10. This CDR3 has 15 residues. From germline, CDR1 is LNHDA and CDR2 SQIVND (reference sequence). This CDR3 reads CASSTRQGIAETQYF. The CDR3 DNA sequence: TGTGCCAGTAGTACACGACAGGGTATTGCGGAGACCCAGTACTTC.

This chain links TRBV5-6 with TRBJ2-5; D not resolved. Germline values: CDR1 SGHDT, CDR2 YYEEEE. The germline V and J ends were trimmed by 0 bases and 6 bases, with 9 bases remaining between them. CDR3 size: 13 residues. Written as DNA, the CDR3 is TGTGCCAGCAGCTTGGGAGAAAGTCAGACCCAGTACTTC. This translates into CASSLGESQTQYF.

This chain connects TRBV30 to TRBJ1-2; D perhaps matches TRBD1 (5 bases). The length of the CDR3 is 14 residues. The germline V gene encodes CDR1 GTSNPN and CDR2 SVGIG (reference sequence). V lost 0 bases, J lost 6 bases, and 14 bases lay in between. The CDR3 spells CAWSVQTVSNGYTF. The CDR3 nucleotides are TGTGCCTGGAGTGTACAGACAGTGAGTAATGGCTACACCTTC.

The V call is TRBV7-2, the J call TRBJ2-4, with D possibly being TRBD1 (5 bases). CDR3 size: 15 residues. The germline V gene has CDR1 SGHTA and CDR2 FQGNSA. Trimming removed 5 bases at V and 7 bases at J, with 18 bases between. CDR3 amino acids: CASSPGQGGWNIQYF. CDR3 DNA sequence: TGTGCCAGCAGCCCAGGGCAGGGCGGTTGGAACATTCAGTACTTC.

J is TRBJ2-3 and V is TRBV4-2; TRBD2 agrees at 8 bases. Per germline, CDR1 LGHNA and CDR2 YNFKEQ. The CDR3 extends over 18 amino acids. V lost 0 bases and J lost 1; bases outside the gene matches: 9. CDR3 region: CASSQDLVRRGGTDTQYF. Here the CDR3 DNA reads TGTGCCAGCAGCCAAGATCTAGTCCGGCGGGGGGGCACAGATACGCAGTATTTT.

The gene calls are TRBV5-1 and TRBJ2-5; TRBD2 matches at 12 bases. CDR1 and CDR2 (germline): SGHRS, YFSETQ. The CDR3 extends over 15 amino acids. With V trimmed by 4 bases and J by 5 bases, 6 bases remained unmatched. Written as DNA, the CDR3 is TGCGCCAGCAGCCTAGCGGGAGGGCCGTTTGAGACCCAGTACTTC. It yields the protein CASSLAGGPFETQYF. The full variable domain, with the rest looked up from reference TRBV5-1 and TRBJ2-5, is KAGVTQTPRYLIKTRGQQVTLSCSPISGHRSVSWYQQTPGQGLQFLFEYFSETQRNKGNFPGRFSGRQFSNSRSEMNVSTLELGDSALYLCASSLAGGPFETQYFGPGTRLLVL.

The CDR3 nucleotides read TGTGCCAGCAGCGCGAAAGACAGGGTACCACTGGGGGAGCAGTACTTC. Amino acids: CASSAKDRVPLGEQYF. V gene TRBV7-9 combines with J gene TRBJ2-7; 7 bases align to TRBD1. V gave up 5 bases and J gave up 7 bases; unmatched junction bases: 17. The CDR3 has 16 residues. Per the germline V gene, CDR1 is SEHNR and CDR2 is FQNEAQ (reference sequence).

The chain combines TRBV5-6 with TRBJ2-7; D possibly corresponds to TRBD2 (7 bases). Between the trimmed V and J ends, which lost 4 bases and 0 bases, there was a span of 17 bases. The CDR3 contains 16 residues. Germline CDR1 reads SGHDT; CDR2 reads YYEEEE. CDR3 nucleotide sequence: TGTGCCAGCAGCCGGGCTGGGAGGGGGAGCTCCTACGAGCAGTACTTC. This codes for CASSRAGRGSSYEQYF.

The gene calls are TRBV2 and TRBJ2-5; D is tentatively TRBD1 or TRBD2 (5 bases each). Trimming took 6 bases from V and 1 from J, leaving 15 bases between them. Germline CDR1 reads SNHLY; CDR2 reads FYNNEI. CDR3 size: 15 residues. CDR3 coding DNA: TGTGCCAGCAGAGGAGCCTTGGGGACCCAAGAGACCCAGTACTTC. Translating it yields CASRGALGTQETQYF.

This clone occurred a few times. V is TRBV2 and J is TRBJ1-5; D perhaps matches TRBD1 (5 bases). The CDR3 runs 15 residues. CDR1 and CDR2 from the germline V gene are SNHLY and FYNNEI. Trimming removed 6 bases from V and 3 bases from J, with 15 bases in between. CDR3 DNA: TGTGCCAGCAGAGAAAGGGGATCGGCCAATCAGCCCCAGCATTTT. It specifies CASRERGSANQPQHF.

This chain uses TRBV7-9 with TRBJ2-3; the match to TRBD2 covers 12 bases. In germline, CDR1 is SEHNR, CDR2 FQNEAQ (reference sequence). The CDR3 is 16 amino acids. V lost 2 bases to trimming and J lost 4 bases; unmatched junction nucleotides: 4. CDR3 sequence (DNA): TGTGCCAGCAGCTTACGGCTAGCGGGGGGGCCAGATACGCAGTATTTT. Its protein product is CASSLRLAGGPDTQYF.

This chain connects TRBV11-2 to TRBJ2-7; no clear D gene. V shed 1 base and J shed 0 bases, with 10 bases lying between them. Germline CDR1 SGHAT, CDR2 FQNNGV. The CDR3 spans 15 residues. CDR3 protein: CASSLGSVSSYEQYF. CDR3 DNA: TGTGCCAGCAGCTTAGGTTCAGTAAGCTCCTACGAGCAGTACTTC.

The chain combines TRBV4-1 with TRBJ1-4; possibly TRBD1 for D (5 bases). CDR1 and CDR2 (germline): MGHRA, YSYEKL. Trimming pared 4 bases from V and 8 bases from J, leaving 11 bases between. The CDR3 length is 13 residues. The CDR3 sequence: CASSPRSGEKLFF. The CDR3 nucleotides are TGCGCCAGCAGCCCGCGATCAGGGGAAAAACTGTTTTTT.

The V gene is TRBV25-1, the J gene TRBJ1-4; D gene ambiguous. V was pared by 4 bases and J by 1 base, with 10 bases between. Germline V gene data show CDR1 as MGHDK and CDR2 as SYGVNS. This CDR3 is built from 15 residues. Here the CDR3 DNA reads TGTGCCAGCAGTGCACTACCAGTAACTAATGAAAAACTGTTTTTT. Translated, it gives CASSALPVTNEKLFF.

The V call is TRBV6-5, the J call TRBJ1-3; no reliable D call. CDR1 MNHEY and CDR2 SVGAGI come from the germline V gene. Trimming cost V 7 bases and J 4 bases, with 14 bases left between them. The CDR3 has 14 amino acids. DNA for the CDR3: TGTGCCAGCACCCAGAGCCAGAACGGAAACACCATATATTTT. Its protein product is CASTQSQNGNTIYF.

To note about this clone: The same CDR3 also results from other DNA sequences found in this sample. V gene TRBV5-5 combines with J gene TRBJ2-1; 11 nucleotides agree with TRBD2. The CDR3 is 16 amino acids. The trim removed 4 bases at V and 1 base at J, leaving 4 bases unmatched. In germline, CDR1 is SGHKS, CDR2 YYEKEE (reference sequence). Here the CDR3 reads CASSLGTSGSYNEQFF. The DNA for the CDR3 is TGTGCCAGCAGCCTCGGGACTAGCGGTTCCTACAATGAGCAGTTCTTC.

The chain is built from TRBV6-5 and TRBJ1-6, with D possibly being TRBD1 (5 bases). Germline V gene data show CDR1 as MNHEY and CDR2 as SVGAGI. The CDR3 covers 15 residues. V lost 2 bases and J 5 bases, leaving 10 bases between the germline ends. This CDR3 reads CASSYMGGDNSPLHF. CDR3 nucleotides: TGTGCCAGCAGTTACATGGGGGGTGATAATTCACCCCTCCACTTT.

The chain employs TRBV27 and TRBJ2-7, with D possibly TRBD2 on 6 matching bases. The germline gives CDR1 MNHEY, CDR2 SMNVEV (reference sequence). The CDR3 covers 14 residues. Trimming took 3 bases from V and 0 from J, leaving 9 bases between them. The chain's CDR3 is CASSLAGRSYEQYF. CDR3 sequence (DNA): TGTGCCAGCAGTTTGGCGGGGCGCTCCTACGAGCAGTACTTC.

This sequence joins TRBV30 and TRBJ2-6; 7 nucleotides line up with TRBD1. V was clipped by 1 base and J by 0 bases; unmatched bases: 15. This CDR3 comprises 20 residues. Germline CDR1 is GTSNPN and CDR2 is SVGIG (reference sequence). In DNA form, the CDR3 reads TGTGCCTGGAGTGGACAATTCGGGACAGCAAGATTCTCTGGGGCCAACGTCCTGACTTTC. Its protein is CAWSGQFGTARFSGANVLTF.

The chain couples TRBV13 to TRBJ2-5, with TRBD1 matching 9 bases. Trimming removed 2 bases from V and 6 bases from J; junction bases left unmatched: 10. The length of the CDR3 is 16 residues. The germline V gene encodes CDR1 PRHDT and CDR2 FYEKMQ (reference sequence). CDR3 sequence: CASSLQGDRAEKTQYF. The CDR3 region has the DNA TGTGCCAGCAGCTTACAGGGGGACAGGGCCGAAAAGACCCAGTACTTC.

This rearrangement joins TRBV7-2 to TRBJ2-5, with a tentative D call TRBD1 (6 bases). The DNA end is a closer match to TRBJ2-7, so the J assignment may be wrong. Germline CDR1 is SGHTA and CDR2 is FQGNSA. The CDR3 consists of 14 residues. As DNA, the CDR3 is TGTGCCAGCAGCTTATTCGGACAGTCCTACGAGCAGTACTTC. It specifies CASSLFGQSYEQYF.

A single count supports this clone. V usage is TRBV11-2 and J usage is TRBJ2-5; D is possibly TRBD1 (5 bases). This CDR3 is built from 11 residues. V was clipped by 10 bases and J by 1 base, with 7 bases between them. The germline CDR1 and CDR2 sequences are SGHAT and FQNNGV. The CDR3 loop is CATGSQETQYF. CDR3 coding DNA: TGTGCCACAGGGTCCCAAGAGACCCAGTACTTC. Combining the CDR3 with reference TRBV11-2 and TRBJ2-5 gives the whole variable domain EAGVAQSPRYKIIEKRQSVAFWCNPISGHATLYWYQQILGQGPKLLIQFQNNGVVDDSQLPKDRFSAERLKGVDSTLKIQPAKLEDSAVYLCATGSQETQYFGPGTRLLVL.

The chain employs TRBV7-8 and TRBJ2-7, with 12 bases lining up with TRBD2. The CDR3 is 14 amino acids. CDR1 is SGHVS, CDR2 FQNEAQ, per germline. V shed 1 base, J shed 6 bases, and the junction held 1 base outside the gene matches. The CDR3 DNA is TGTGCCAGCAGCTTAGTACTAGCGGGAGGCGAGCAGTACTTC. Its translation is CASSLVLAGGEQYF.

This clone was detected once. The chain carries TRBV11-2 and TRBJ1-3, with unresolved D. V gave up 4 bases and J gave up 0 bases, with 7 bases separating them. This CDR3 region has 14 residues. Germline V gene sequence: CDR1 SGHAT, CDR2 FQNNGV. The CDR3 loop reads CASSSGSSGNTIYF. The CDR3 region has the DNA TGTGCCAGCAGCTCCGGAAGCTCTGGAAACACCATATATTTT.